A single sample gave rise to the 20 T cell receptor beta chains below, sequenced in a study of shared clonotypes between healthy human individuals. Repertoires were generated with immunoSEQ multiplex PCR, while TCRdb's copy carries only in-frame clones and drops some. The table lists 2 million to 3 million clones, approximately 93% of them singletons. Sequencing input: naive CD4+ T cells from PBMCs. Subset: CD45RA+ positively selected. The receptor set was obtained from a man between 18 and 29 years old in good health. Some clones in this sample may be carry-over from other donors' samples.

This chain uses TRBV4-2 with TRBJ2-3; D possibly corresponds to TRBD2 (5 bases). With 4 bases removed from V and 4 bases from J, the gap between germline ends came to 9 bases. Germline values: CDR1 LGHNA, CDR2 YNFKEQ. The CDR3 is 13 amino acids. The CDR3 loop is CASSREGPDTQYF. In DNA, the CDR3 is TGTGCCAGCAGCCGTGAGGGCCCAGATACGCAGTATTTT.

The CDR3: CASSPRTSFVTQYF. As DNA, the CDR3 is TGTGCCAGCAGCCCCCGGACTAGCTTTGTGACCCAGTACTTC. The chain uses TRBV9 and TRBJ2-5, with TRBD2 matching 8 bases. Germline V gene data show CDR1 as SGDLS and CDR2 as YYNGEE. J was trimmed by 7 bases and V by 4 bases; bases with no gene match: 9. CDR3 size: 14 residues. Full variable domain (remainder filled in from reference TRBV9 and TRBJ2-5): DSGVTQTPKHLITATGQRVTLRCSPRSGDLSVYWYQQSLDQGLQFLIQYYNGEERAKGNILERFSAQQFPDLHSELNLSSLELGDSALYFCASSPRTSFVTQYFGPGTRLLVL.

This clone came up once. V gene TRBV27 combines with J gene TRBJ1-1; TRBD1 matches 8 bases. The CDR3 has 15 residues. CDR1 is MNHEY, CDR2 SMNVEV, per germline (reference sequence). The ends lost 2 bases at V and 1 base at J; junction bases unmatched: 3. The CDR3 DNA sequence: TGTGCCAGCAGTTTAAACAGGGGGACGAACACTGAAGCTTTCTTT. It translates to CASSLNRGTNTEAFF.

This chain links TRBV15 with TRBJ2-3; TRBD2 matches 9 bases. This CDR3 is built from 15 residues. J gave up 4 bases and V 1 base, and 3 bases lay outside the gene matches. Per germline, CDR1 LNHNV and CDR2 YYDKDF (reference sequence). The CDR3 DNA sequence: TGTGCCACCAGCAGAGTTAGCGGGAGAGCAGATACGCAGTATTTT. Translating it yields CATSRVSGRADTQYF.

This chain links TRBV2 with TRBJ2-1; the match to TRBD1 covers 7 bases. CDR3 size: 11 residues. CDR1 is SNHLY, CDR2 FYNNEI, per germline. V gave up 5 bases and J gave up 9 bases; unmatched junction bases: 1. For the CDR3, the DNA is TGTGCCAGCAGTAGGACAGGTGAGCAGTTCTTC. It yields the protein CASSRTGEQFF.

DNA for the CDR3: TGTGCCAGCAGCTACGGAGGCACAGATACGCAGTATTTT. Its protein product is CASSYGGTDTQYF. This sequence joins TRBV9 and TRBJ2-3; D gene ambiguous. CDR1 is SGDLS, CDR2 YYNGEE, per germline. The CDR3 spans 13 residues. Trimming cost V 4 bases and J 1 base, with 7 bases left between them.

The chain uses TRBV7-6 and TRBJ2-2; possible D gene TRBD2, 6 bases. CDR1 is SGHVS, CDR2 FNYEAQ, per germline. V gave up 5 bases and J gave up 4 bases, with 11 bases separating them. This CDR3 comprises 14 residues. The DNA for the CDR3 is TGTGCCAGCAGCGGACCCGGGGGCACCGGGGAGCTGTTTTTT. As protein: CASSGPGGTGELFF.

This chain uses TRBV2 with TRBJ2-1; possibly TRBD2 for D (5 bases). V lost 4 bases, J lost 1 base, and 11 bases lay in between. Germline V gene lookup returns CDR1 SNHLY and CDR2 FYNNEI. The CDR3 contains 15 residues. CDR3 protein: CASSVGGASYNEQFF. The CDR3 nucleotides are TGTGCCAGCAGTGTAGGAGGAGCTTCCTACAATGAGCAGTTCTTC.

The CDR3 region has the DNA TGTGCCAGCAGTTGGACTAGCGGGAGGGAAGAGCAGTACTTC. Protein product: CASSWTSGREEQYF. The V gene is TRBV2, the J gene TRBJ2-7; the match to TRBD2 covers 15 bases. Germline-derived CDR1 and CDR2 are SNHLY and FYNNEI. V lost 5 bases and J lost 7; bases outside the gene matches: 3. This CDR3 region has 14 residues.

This rearrangement joins TRBV28 to TRBJ2-7; D is tentatively TRBD1 or TRBD2 (5 bases each). Trimming pared 2 bases from V and 2 bases from J, leaving 10 bases between. CDR3 length: 14 amino acids. CDR1 MDHEN and CDR2 SYDVKM come from the germline V gene. The CDR3 DNA follows: TGTGCCAGCAGTTTAATAGGGGAGCCCTACGAGCAGTACTTC. It encodes CASSLIGEPYEQYF.

V and J are TRBV5-1 and TRBJ2-3; D call uncertain. The germline CDR1 and CDR2 sequences are SGHRS and YFSETQ. The CDR3 has 14 residues. V lost 6 bases and J 1 base, leaving 12 bases between the germline ends. CDR3 residues: CASKMAVGTDTQYF. The CDR3, as DNA: TGCGCCAGCAAAATGGCGGTGGGCACAGATACGCAGTATTTT.

The rearrangement links TRBV28 to TRBJ1-4; 7 bases fit TRBD1. Trimming removed 5 bases from V and 5 bases from J; junction bases left unmatched: 5. Per the germline V gene, CDR1 is MDHEN and CDR2 is SYDVKM. This CDR3 has 14 residues. The CDR3 nucleotides are TGTGCCAGCAGTCGGGACAGTCGGAATGAAAAACTGTTTTTT. Translation gives CASSRDSRNEKLFF. The whole variable domain, remainder taken from reference TRBV28 and TRBJ1-4, is DVKVTQSSRYLVKRTGEKVFLECVQDMDHENMFWYRQDPGLGLRLIYFSYDVKMKEKGDIPEGYSVSREKKERFSLILESASTNQTSMYLCASSRDSRNEKLFFGSGTQLSVL.

The genes are TRBV19 and TRBJ2-2; 7 bases agree with TRBD2. Trimming at V came to 4 bases and at J to 0 bases, leaving 11 bases not matched to a gene. The CDR3 runs 18 residues. The germline V gene encodes CDR1 LNHDA and CDR2 SQIVND (reference sequence). CDR3 sequence (DNA): TGTGCCAGTAGTACCCCCGGGAGGCTAGCGACGAACACCGGGGAGCTGTTTTTT. Protein: CASSTPGRLATNTGELFF. The variable domain in full, completed from reference TRBV19 and TRBJ2-2, reads DGGITQSPKYLFRKEGQNVTLSCEQNLNHDAMYWYRQDPGQGLRLIYYSQIVNDFQKGDIAEGYSVSREKKESFPLTVTSAQKNPTAFYLCASSTPGRLATNTGELFFGEGSRLTVL.

This rearrangement joins TRBV28 to TRBJ1-5; a possible D gene is TRBD1 (5 bases). The germline V and J ends were trimmed by 6 bases and 0 bases, with 15 bases remaining between them. CDR1 and CDR2 (germline): MDHEN, SYDVKM. This CDR3 is built from 16 residues. CDR3 region: CASSPGDAYSNQPQHF. DNA of the CDR3: TGTGCCAGCAGCCCTGGGGACGCCTATAGCAATCAGCCCCAGCATTTT.

A single count supports this clone. The J gene is TRBJ1-2, the V gene TRBV4-3, with unresolved D. Germline loops: CDR1 LGHNA, CDR2 YSLEER. V shed 0 bases and J shed 7 bases, with 9 bases lying between them. The CDR3 is made up of 13 amino acids. The CDR3 sequence is CASSQDSWGGYTF. The CDR3 nucleotides read TGCGCCAGCAGCCAAGATAGCTGGGGTGGCTACACCTTC.

This chain links TRBV30 with TRBJ1-1; maybe TRBD1 (5 bases). Looked up from germline, CDR1 is GTSNPN and CDR2 is SVGIG (reference sequence). V was cut by 5 bases and J by 4 bases, with 14 bases left in between. This CDR3 region has 13 residues. The CDR3 protein is CAWVGPRATEAFF. CDR3 bases: TGTGCCTGGGTGGGACCTAGGGCCACTGAAGCTTTCTTT.

The chain is built from TRBV29-1 and TRBJ2-3; D gene unclear. This CDR3 contains 12 residues. V shed 6 bases and J shed 5 bases, with 12 bases lying between them. Germline V gene data show CDR1 as SQVTM and CDR2 as ANQGSEA. The CDR3 is CSVAPARDTQYF. In DNA form, the CDR3 reads TGCAGCGTCGCCCCTGCGAGAGATACGCAGTATTTT.

The V and J genes are TRBV19 and TRBJ1-5; 7 bases are shared with TRBD1. The CDR3 length is 15 residues. With 5 bases clipped from V and 6 bases from J, the junction kept 10 bases outside the gene matches. Germline CDR1 LNHDA, CDR2 SQIVND (reference sequence). This CDR3 reads CASSFETGNVQPQHF. The CDR3 DNA follows: TGTGCCAGTAGTTTTGAGACAGGGAACGTTCAGCCCCAGCATTTT.

The genes are TRBV6-6 and TRBJ1-2; no reliable D call. This CDR3 is built from 14 residues. The V and J ends lost 0 bases and 6 bases respectively, with 11 bases between them. Germline CDR1 and CDR2: MNHNY and SVGAGI (reference sequence). The CDR3 loop reads CASSYSPGINGYTF. The CDR3 DNA reads as TGTGCCAGCAGTTACTCCCCGGGAATAAATGGCTACACCTTC.

In the case of this clone: Within the sample, other DNA sequences also encode this same CDR3. The chain combines TRBV15 with TRBJ1-3; D uncertain. Per germline, CDR1 LNHNV and CDR2 YYDKDF (reference sequence). The CDR3 has 13 amino acids. Trimming pared 1 base from V and 4 bases from J, leaving 5 bases between. This CDR3 is CATSRVGGNTIYF. The CDR3 DNA sequence: TGTGCCACCAGCAGAGTAGGGGGAAACACCATATATTTT.